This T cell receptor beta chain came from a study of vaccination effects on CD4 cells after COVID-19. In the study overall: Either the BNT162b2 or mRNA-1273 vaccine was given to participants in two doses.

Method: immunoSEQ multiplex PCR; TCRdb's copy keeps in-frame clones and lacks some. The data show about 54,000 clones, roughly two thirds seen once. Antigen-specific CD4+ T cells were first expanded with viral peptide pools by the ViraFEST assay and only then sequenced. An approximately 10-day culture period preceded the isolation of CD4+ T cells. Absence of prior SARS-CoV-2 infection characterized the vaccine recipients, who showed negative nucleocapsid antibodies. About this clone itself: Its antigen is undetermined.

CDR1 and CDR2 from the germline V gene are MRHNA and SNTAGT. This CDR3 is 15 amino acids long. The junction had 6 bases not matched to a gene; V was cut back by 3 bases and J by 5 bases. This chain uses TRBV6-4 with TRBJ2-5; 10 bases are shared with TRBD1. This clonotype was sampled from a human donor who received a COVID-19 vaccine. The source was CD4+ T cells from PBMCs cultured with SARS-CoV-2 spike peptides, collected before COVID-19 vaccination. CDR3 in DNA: TGTGCCAGCAGTGAACAGACAGGGGGCAGGGAGACCCAGTACTTC. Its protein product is CASSEQTGGRETQYF.